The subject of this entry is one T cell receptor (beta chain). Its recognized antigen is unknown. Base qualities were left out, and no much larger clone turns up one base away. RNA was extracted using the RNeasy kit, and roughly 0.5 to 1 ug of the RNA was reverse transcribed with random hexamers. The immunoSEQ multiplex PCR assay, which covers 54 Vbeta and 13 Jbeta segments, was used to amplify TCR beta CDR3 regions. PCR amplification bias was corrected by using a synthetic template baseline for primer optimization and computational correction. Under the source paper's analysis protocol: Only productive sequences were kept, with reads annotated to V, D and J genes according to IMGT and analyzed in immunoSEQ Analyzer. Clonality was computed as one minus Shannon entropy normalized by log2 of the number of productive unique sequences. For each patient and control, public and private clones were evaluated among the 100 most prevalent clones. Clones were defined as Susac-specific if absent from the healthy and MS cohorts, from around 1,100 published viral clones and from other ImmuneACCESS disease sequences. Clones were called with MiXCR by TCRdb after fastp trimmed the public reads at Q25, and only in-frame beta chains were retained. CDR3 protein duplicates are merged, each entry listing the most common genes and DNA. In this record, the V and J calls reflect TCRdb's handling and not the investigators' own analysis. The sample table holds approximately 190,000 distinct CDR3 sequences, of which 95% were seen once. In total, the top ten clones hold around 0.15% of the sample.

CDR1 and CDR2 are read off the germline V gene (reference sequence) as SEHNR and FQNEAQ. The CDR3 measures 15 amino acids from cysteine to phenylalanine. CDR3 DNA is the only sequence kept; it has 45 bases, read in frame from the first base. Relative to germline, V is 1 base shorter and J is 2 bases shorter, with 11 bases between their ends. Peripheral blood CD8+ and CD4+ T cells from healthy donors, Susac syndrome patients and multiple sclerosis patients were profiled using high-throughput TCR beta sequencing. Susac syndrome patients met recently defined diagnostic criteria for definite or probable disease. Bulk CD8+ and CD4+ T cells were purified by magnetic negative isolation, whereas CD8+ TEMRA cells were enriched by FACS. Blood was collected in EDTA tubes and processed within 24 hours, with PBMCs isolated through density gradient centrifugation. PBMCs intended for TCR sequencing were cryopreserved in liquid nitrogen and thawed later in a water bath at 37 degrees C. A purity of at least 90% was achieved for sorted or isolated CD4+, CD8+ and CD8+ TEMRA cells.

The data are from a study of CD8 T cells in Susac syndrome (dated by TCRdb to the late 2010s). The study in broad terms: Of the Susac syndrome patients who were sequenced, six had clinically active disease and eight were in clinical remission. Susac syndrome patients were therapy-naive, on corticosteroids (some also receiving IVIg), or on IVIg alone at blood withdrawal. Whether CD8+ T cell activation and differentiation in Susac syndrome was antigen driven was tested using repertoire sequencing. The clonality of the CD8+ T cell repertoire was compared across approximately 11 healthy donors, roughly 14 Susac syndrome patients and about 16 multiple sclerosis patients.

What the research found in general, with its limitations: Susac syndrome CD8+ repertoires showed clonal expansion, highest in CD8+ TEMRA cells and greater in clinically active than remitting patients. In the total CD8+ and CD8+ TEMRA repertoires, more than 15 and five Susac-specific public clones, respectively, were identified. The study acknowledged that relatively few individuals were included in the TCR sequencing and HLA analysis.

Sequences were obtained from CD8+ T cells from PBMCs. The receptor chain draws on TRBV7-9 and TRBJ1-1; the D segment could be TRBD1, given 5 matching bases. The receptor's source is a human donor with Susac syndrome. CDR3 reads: CASSLVRGTNTEAFF. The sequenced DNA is TGTGCCAGCAGCTTAGTCAGAGGGACCAACACTGAAGCTTTCTTT.